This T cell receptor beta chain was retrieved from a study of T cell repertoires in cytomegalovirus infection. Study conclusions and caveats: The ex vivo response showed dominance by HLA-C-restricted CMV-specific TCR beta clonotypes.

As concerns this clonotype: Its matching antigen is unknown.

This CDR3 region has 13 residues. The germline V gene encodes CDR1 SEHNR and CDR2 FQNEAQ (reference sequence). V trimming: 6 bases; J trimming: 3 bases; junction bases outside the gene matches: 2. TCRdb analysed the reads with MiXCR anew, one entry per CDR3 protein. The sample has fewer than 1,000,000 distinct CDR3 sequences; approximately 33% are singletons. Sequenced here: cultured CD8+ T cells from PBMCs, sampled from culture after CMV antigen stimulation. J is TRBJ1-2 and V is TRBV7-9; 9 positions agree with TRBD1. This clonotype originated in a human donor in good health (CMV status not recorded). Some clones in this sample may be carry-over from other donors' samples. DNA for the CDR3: TGTGCCAGCAGACGACAGGGGGACTATGGCTACACCTTC. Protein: CASRRQGDYGYTF.